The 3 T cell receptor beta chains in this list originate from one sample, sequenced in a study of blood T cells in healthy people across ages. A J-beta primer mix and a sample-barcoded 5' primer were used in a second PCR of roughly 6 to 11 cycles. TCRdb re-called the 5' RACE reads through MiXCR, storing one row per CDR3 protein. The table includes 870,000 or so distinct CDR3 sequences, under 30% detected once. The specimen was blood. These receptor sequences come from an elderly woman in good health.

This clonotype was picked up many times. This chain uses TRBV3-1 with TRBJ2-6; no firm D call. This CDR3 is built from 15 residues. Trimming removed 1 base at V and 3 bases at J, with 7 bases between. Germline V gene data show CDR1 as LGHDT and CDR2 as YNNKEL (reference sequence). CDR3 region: CASSQVGIGANVLTF. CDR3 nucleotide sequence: TGTGCCAGCAGCCAAGTGGGTATTGGGGCCAACGTCCTGACTTTC.

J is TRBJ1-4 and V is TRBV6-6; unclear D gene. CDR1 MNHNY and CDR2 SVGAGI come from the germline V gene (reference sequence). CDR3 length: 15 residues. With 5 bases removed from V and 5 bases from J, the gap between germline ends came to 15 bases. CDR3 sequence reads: CASSTVPEGNEKLFF. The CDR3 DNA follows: TGTGCCAGCAGTACCGTCCCCGAAGGAAATGAAAAACTGTTTTTT.

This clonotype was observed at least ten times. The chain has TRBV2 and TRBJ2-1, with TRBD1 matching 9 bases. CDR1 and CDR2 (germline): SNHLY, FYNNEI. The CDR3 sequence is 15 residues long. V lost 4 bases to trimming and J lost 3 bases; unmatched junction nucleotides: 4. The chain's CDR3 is CASSVDRGVYNEQFF. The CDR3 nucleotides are TGTGCCAGCAGTGTAGACAGGGGGGTCTACAATGAGCAGTTCTTC.